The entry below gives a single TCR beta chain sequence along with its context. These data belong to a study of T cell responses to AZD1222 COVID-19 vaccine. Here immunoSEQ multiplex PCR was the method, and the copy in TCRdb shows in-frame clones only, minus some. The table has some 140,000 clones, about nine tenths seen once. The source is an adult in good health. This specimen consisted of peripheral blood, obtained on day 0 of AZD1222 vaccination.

CDR3 protein: CSVGGVGDIQYF. CDR3 nucleotides: TGCAGCGTGGGCGGCGTGGGTGACATTCAGTACTTC. This chain connects TRBV29-1 to TRBJ2-4; D remains ambiguous. The V end lost 6 bases, the J end lost 8 bases, and 14 bases lay between the germline ends. The CDR3 consists of 12 residues. The germline V gene has CDR1 SQVTM and CDR2 ANQGSEA.